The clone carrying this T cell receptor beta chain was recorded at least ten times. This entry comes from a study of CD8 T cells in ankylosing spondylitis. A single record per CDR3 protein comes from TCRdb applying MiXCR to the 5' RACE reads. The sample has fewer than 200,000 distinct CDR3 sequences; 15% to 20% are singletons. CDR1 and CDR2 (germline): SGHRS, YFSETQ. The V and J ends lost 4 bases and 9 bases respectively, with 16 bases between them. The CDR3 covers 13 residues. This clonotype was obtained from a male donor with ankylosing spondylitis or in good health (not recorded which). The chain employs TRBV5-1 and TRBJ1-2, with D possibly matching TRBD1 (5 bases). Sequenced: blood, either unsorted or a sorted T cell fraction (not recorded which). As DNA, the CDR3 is TGCGCCAGCAGCACCCGGCAGGGCCATCGCTACACCTTC. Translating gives CASSTRQGHRYTF.